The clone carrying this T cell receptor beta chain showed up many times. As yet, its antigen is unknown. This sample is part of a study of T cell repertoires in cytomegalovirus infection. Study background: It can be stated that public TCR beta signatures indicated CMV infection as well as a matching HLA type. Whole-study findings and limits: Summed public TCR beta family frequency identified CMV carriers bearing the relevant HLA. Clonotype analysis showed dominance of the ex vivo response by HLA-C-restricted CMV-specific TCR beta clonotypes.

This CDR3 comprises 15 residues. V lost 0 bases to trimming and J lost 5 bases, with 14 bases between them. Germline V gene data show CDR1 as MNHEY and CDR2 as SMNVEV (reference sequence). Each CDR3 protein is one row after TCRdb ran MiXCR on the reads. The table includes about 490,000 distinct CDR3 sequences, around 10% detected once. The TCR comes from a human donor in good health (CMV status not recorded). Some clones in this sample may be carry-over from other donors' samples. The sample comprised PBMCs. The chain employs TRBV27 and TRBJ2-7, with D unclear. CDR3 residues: CASSLSEVGLHEQYF. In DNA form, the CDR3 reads TGTGCCAGCAGTTTATCAGAGGTCGGGCTCCACGAGCAGTACTTC.